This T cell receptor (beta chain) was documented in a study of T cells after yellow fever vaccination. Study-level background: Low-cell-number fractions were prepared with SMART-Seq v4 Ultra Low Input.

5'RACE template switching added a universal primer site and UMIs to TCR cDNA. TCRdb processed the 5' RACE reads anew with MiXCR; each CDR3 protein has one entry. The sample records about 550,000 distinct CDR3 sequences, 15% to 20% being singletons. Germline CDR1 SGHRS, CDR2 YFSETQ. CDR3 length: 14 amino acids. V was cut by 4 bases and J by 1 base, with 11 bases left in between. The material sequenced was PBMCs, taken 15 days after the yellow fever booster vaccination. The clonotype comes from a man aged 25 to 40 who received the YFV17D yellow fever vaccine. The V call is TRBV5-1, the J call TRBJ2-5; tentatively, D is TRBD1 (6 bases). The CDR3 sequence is CASSRGQLQETQYF. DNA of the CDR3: TGCGCCAGCAGCCGGGGACAACTCCAAGAGACCCAGTACTTC.